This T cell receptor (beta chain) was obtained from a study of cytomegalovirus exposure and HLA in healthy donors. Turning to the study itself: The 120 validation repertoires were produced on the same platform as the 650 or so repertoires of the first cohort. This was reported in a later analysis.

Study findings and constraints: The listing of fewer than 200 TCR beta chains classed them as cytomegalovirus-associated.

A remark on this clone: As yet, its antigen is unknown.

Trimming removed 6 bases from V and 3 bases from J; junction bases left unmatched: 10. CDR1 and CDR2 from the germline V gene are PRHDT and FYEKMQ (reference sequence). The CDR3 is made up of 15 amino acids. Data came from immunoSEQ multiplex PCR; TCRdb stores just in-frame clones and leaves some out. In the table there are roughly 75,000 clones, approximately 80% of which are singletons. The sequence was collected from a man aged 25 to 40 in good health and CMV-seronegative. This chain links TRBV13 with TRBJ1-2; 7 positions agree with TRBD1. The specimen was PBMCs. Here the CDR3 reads CASSSLGGQYYGYTF. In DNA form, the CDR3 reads TGTGCCAGCAGTAGTCTTGGGGGACAGTACTATGGCTACACCTTC.